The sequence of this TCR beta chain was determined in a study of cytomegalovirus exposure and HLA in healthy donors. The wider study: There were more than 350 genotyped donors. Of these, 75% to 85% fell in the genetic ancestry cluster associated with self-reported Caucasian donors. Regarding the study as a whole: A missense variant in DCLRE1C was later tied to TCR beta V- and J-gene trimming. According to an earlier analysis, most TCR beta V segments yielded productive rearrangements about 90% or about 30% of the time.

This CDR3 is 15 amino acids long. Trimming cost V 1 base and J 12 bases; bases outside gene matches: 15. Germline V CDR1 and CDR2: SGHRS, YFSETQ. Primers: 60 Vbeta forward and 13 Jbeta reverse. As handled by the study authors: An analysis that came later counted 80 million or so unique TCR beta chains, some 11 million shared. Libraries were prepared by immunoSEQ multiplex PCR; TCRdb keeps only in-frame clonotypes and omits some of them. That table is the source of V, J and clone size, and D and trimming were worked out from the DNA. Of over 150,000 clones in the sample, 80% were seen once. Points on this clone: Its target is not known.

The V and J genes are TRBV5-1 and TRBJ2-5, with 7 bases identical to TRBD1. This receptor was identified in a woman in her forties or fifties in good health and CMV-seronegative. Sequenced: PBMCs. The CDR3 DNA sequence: TGCGCCAGCAGCTTGAACGCCGGGACAGCCTCGTCGGAGTACTTC. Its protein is CASSLNAGTASSEYF. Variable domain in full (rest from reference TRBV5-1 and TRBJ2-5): KAGVTQTPRYLIKTRGQQVTLSCSPISGHRSVSWYQQTPGQGLQFLFEYFSETQRNKGNFPGRFSGRQFSNSRSEMNVSTLELGDSALYLCASSLNAGTASSEYFGPGTRLLVL.